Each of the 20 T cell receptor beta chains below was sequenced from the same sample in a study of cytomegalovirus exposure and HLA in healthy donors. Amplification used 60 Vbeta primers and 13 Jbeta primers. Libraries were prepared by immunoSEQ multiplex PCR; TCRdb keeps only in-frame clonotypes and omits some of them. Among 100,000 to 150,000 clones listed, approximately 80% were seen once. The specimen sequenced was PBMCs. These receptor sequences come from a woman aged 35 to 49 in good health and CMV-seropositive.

The CDR3 reads CASSLARGAYGYTF. CDR3 nucleotide sequence: TGCGCCAGCAGCTTGGCCAGGGGCGCCTATGGCTACACCTTC. This chain joins TRBV5-1 and TRBJ1-2, with D tentatively TRBD1 (6 bases). The ends were cut back, 0 bases at V and 4 bases at J, with 10 bases in the middle. Germline CDR1 is SGHRS and CDR2 is YFSETQ. CDR3 size: 14 residues.

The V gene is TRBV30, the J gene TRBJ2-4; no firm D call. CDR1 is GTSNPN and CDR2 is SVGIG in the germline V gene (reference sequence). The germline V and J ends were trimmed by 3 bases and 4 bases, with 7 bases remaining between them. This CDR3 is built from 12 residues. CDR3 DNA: TGTGCCTGGAGCCATCAGAAAAACATTCAGTACTTC. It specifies CAWSHQKNIQYF.

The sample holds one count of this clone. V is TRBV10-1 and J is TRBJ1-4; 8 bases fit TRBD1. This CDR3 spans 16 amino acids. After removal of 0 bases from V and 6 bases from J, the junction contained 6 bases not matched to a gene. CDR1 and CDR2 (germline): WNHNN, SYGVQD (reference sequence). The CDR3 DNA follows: TGCGCCAGCAGTGAGTCGAGGACAGGGCAGGATGAAAAACTGTTTTTT. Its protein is CASSESRTGQDEKLFF.

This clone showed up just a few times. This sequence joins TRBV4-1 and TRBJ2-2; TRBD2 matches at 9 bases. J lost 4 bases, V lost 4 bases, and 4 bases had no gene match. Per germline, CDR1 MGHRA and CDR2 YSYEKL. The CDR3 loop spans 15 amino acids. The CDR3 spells CASSLSGSGTGELFF. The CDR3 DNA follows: TGCGCCAGCAGCCTTAGCGGGAGTGGCACCGGGGAGCTGTTTTTT.

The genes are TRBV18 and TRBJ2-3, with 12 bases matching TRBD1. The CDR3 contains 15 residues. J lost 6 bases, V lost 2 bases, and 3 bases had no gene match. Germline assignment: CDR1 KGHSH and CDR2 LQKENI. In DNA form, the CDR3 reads TGTGCCAGCTCACCAGGGACAGGGGGCCCCGATACGCAGTATTTT. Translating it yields CASSPGTGGPDTQYF. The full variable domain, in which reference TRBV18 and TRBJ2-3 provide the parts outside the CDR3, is NAGVMQNPRHLVRRRGQEARLRCSPMKGHSHVYWYRQLPEEGLKFMVYLQKENIIDESGMPKERFSAEFPKEGPSILRIQQVVRGDSAAYFCASSPGTGGPDTQYFGPGTRLTVL.

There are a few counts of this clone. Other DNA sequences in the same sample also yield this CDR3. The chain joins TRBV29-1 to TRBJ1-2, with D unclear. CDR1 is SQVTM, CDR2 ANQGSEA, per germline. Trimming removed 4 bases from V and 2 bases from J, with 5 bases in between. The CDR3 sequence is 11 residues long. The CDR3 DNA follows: TGCAGCGTTGGGGAGAACTATGGCTACACCTTC. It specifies CSVGENYGYTF.

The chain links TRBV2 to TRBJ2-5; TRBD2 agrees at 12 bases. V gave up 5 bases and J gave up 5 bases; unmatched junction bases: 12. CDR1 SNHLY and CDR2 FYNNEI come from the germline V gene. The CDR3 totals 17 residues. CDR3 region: CASSLRRLAGGPETQYF. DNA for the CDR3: TGTGCCAGCAGTCTTCGGCGGCTAGCGGGAGGGCCCGAGACCCAGTACTTC.

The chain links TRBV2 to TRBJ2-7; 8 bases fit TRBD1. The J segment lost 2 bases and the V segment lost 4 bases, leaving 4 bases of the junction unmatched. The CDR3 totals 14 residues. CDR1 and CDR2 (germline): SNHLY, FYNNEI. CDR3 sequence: CASSADRATYEQYF. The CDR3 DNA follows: TGTGCCAGCAGTGCGGACAGGGCGACCTACGAGCAGTACTTC.

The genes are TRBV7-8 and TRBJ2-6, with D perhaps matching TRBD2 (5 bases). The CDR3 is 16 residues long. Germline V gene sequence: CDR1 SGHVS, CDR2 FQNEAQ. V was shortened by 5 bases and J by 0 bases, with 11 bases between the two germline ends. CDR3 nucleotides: TGTGCCAGCAGCCCTTCGGACTTCTCTGGGGCCAACGTCCTGACTTTC. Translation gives CASSPSDFSGANVLTF.

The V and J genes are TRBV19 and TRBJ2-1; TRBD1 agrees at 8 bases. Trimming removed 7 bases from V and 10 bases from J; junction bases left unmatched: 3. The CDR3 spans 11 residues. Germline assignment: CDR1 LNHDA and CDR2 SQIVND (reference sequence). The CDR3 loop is CASTGGREQFF. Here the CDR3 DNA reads TGTGCCAGTACAGGGGGCCGAGAGCAGTTCTTC. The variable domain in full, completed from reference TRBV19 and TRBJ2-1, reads DGGITQSPKYLFRKEGQNVTLSCEQNLNHDAMYWYRQDPGQGLRLIYYSQIVNDFQKGDIAEGYSVSREKKESFPLTVTSAQKNPTAFYLCASTGGREQFFGPGTRLTVL.

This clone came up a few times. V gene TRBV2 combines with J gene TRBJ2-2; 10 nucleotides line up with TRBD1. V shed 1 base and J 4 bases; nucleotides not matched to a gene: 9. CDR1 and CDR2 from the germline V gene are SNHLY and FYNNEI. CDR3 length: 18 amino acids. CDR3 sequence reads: CASSEGQGAKNPTGELFF. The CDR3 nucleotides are TGTGCCAGCAGTGAAGGACAGGGGGCGAAGAATCCCACCGGGGAGCTGTTTTTT.

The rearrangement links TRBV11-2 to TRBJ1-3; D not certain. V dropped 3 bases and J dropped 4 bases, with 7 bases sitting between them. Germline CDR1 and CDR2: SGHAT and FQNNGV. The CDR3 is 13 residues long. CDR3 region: CASSLVEGNTIYF. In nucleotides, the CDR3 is TGTGCCAGCAGCTTGGTGGAGGGAAACACCATATATTTT.

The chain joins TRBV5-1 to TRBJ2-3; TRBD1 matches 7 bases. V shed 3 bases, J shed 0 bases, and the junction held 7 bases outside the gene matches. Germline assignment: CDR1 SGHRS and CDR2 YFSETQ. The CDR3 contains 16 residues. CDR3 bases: TGCGCCAGCAGCTCGCCCGACAGGGACAGCACAGATACGCAGTATTTT. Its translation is CASSSPDRDSTDTQYF.

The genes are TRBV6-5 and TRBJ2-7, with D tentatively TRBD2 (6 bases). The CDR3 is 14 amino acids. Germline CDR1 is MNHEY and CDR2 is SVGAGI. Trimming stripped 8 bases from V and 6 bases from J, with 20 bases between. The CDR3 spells CASHWGGVEGEQYF. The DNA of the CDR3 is TGTGCCAGCCATTGGGGTGGGGTGGAGGGCGAGCAGTACTTC.

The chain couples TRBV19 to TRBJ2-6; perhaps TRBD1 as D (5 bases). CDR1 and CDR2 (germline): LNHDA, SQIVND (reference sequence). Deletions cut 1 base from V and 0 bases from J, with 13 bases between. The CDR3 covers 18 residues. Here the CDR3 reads CASSIAPQGLSGANVLTF. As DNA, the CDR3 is TGTGCCAGTAGTATAGCCCCCCAGGGTCTCTCTGGGGCCAACGTCCTGACTTTC.

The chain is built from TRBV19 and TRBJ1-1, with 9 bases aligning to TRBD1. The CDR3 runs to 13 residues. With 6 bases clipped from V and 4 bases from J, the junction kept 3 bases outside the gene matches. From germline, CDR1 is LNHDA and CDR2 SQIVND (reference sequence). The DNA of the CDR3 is TGTGCCAGTAGCGCACAGGGGGCCACTGAAGCTTTCTTT. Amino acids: CASSAQGATEAFF. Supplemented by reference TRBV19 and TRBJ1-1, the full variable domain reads DGGITQSPKYLFRKEGQNVTLSCEQNLNHDAMYWYRQDPGQGLRLIYYSQIVNDFQKGDIAEGYSVSREKKESFPLTVTSAQKNPTAFYLCASSAQGATEAFFGQGTRLTVV.

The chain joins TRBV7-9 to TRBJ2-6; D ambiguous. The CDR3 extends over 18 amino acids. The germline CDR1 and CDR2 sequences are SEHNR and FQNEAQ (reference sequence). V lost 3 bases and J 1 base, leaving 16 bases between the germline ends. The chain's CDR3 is CASSLWASPLSGANVLTF. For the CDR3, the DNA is TGTGCCAGCAGCTTGTGGGCATCCCCATTATCTGGGGCCAACGTCCTGACTTTC.

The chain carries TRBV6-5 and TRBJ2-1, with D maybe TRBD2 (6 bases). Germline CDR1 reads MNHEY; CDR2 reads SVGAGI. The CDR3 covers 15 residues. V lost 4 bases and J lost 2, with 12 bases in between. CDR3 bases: TGTGCCAGCAGTTTAGCGGCCCTTCCCTACAATGAGCAGTTCTTC. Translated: CASSLAALPYNEQFF.

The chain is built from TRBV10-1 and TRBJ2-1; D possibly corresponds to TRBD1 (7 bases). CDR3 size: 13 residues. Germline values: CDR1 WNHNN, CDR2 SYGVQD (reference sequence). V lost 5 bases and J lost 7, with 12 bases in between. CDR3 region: CASSFSGGNEQFF. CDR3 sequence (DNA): TGCGCCAGCAGTTTTTCAGGGGGGAATGAGCAGTTCTTC.

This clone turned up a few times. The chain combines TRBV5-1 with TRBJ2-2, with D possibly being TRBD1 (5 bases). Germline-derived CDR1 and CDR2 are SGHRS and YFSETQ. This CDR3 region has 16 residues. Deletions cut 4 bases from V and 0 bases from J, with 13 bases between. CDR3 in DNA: TGCGCCAGCAGCAAGACAGTACAAACGAACACCGGGGAGCTGTTTTTT. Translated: CASSKTVQTNTGELFF.